The TCR beta chain described here comes from a study of beta chain features in type 1 diabetes. Study-wide context: Analysis included 100 million to 110 million sorted cells drawn from all samples. The study, taken as a whole, reports: The cDNA sequencing approach could over-represent high-TCR-expressing cells.

cDNA synthesis used the whole RNA isolate, giving expressed TCRB sequences. Deep immunoSEQ sequencing covered naive, central memory and regulatory T cell samples. Assay used: immunoSEQ multiplex PCR; TCRdb lists only in-frame clones, some missing. The sample records hundreds of thousands of clones, roughly a sixth being singletons. This CDR3 has 16 residues. The V gene's germline CDR1 is LGHNT and CDR2 FRNRAP. Trimming stripped 0 bases from V and 9 bases from J, with 18 bases between. This clone occurred a few times. No antigen is known for it. Central memory, naive, regulatory and stem cell-like memory CD4+ cells were sorted by CD45RO/CCR7/CD25/CD127/CD95/CD27.

The V and J genes are TRBV12-5 and TRBJ2-1; TRBD1 might be the D (5 bases). This sequence was found in a man between 18 and 35 years old in good health. The sequenced material came from naive CD4+ T cells from blood. The CDR3 DNA follows: TGTGCTAGTGGTTTGGTATTGGGGCAGGGCCCCGGTGAGCAGTTCTTC. It yields the protein CASGLVLGQGPGEQFF. The full variable domain, in which reference TRBV12-5 and TRBJ2-1 provide the parts outside the CDR3, is DARVTQTPRHKVTEMGQEVTMRCQPILGHNTVFWYRQTMMQGLELLAYFRNRAPLDDSGMPKDRFSAEMPDATLATLKIQPSEPRDSAVYFCASGLVLGQGPGEQFFGPGTRLTVL.